This T cell receptor beta chain was identified during a study of Graves' ophthalmopathy and Graves' hyperthyroidism. Whole-study context: Peripheral blood was gathered at the point of initial diagnosis, before any treatment started.

RNA transcripts were the template, and TCR beta CDR3 regions were amplified from them. HTBI primers served in a first-round RT-PCR, which a second-round multiplex PCR followed. A single record per CDR3 protein comes from TCRdb applying MiXCR to the multiplex PCR reads. In the table there are 500,000 to 700,000 distinct CDR3 sequences, 22% of which are singletons. J gave up 5 bases and V 5 bases, and 4 bases lay outside the gene matches. The CDR3 contains 14 residues. Findings of the study overall: Ophthalmopathy progression was predicted with under 71% sensitivity and 72.22% specificity.

This clonotype was counted many times. The antigen is undetermined. About 10 ml of fresh blood yielded the PBMCs by density gradient. Sequencing was done on a sample of peripheral blood. V usage is TRBV12-3 or TRBV12-4 and J usage is TRBJ2-2; TRBD1 aligns across 8 bases. This clonotype was obtained from a woman aged 18-30 years with stable Graves' hyperthyroidism. Some clones in this sample may be carry-over from other donors' samples. The CDR3 DNA sequence: TGTGCCAGCAGTCAATACAGGGGGACCGGGGAGCTGTTTTTT. It is translated as CASSQYRGTGELFF.